Presented here are 32 T cell receptor beta chains from one specimen sequenced in a study of CD8 T cells in ankylosing spondylitis. Notes on the study in general: About 8 highly homologous variants made up a TCR beta motif, and this motif appeared characteristic of ankylosing spondylitis blood.

Their target antigens are unknown. MiXCR, run by TCRdb on the 5' RACE reads, gives a single entry per CDR3 protein. The sample consists of under 950,000 distinct CDR3 sequences, around 17% of them appearing once. The material sequenced was blood, either unsorted or a sorted T cell fraction (not recorded which). These receptors all stem from a male donor with ankylosing spondylitis.

This clonotype has a single count. V and J are TRBV5-1 and TRBJ2-7; D remains unclear. Trimming pared 4 bases from V and 2 bases from J, leaving 13 bases between. This CDR3 comprises 14 residues. The germline V gene encodes CDR1 SGHRS and CDR2 YFSETQ. The CDR3 DNA is TGCGCCAGCAGCCCCCCTTGGGGAACCTACGAGCAGTACTTC. Amino acids: CASSPPWGTYEQYF.

This clonotype turned up a few times. This chain links TRBV5-4 with TRBJ2-2, with 9 bases matching TRBD2. This CDR3 is built from 16 residues. Trimming removed 2 bases from V and 6 bases from J; junction bases left unmatched: 8. Looked up from germline, CDR1 is SGHNT and CDR2 is YYREEE (reference sequence). In DNA form, the CDR3 reads TGTGCCAGCAGCTTCGGAGGGACTAGCCGGTCCGGGGAGCTGTTTTTT. Its protein is CASSFGGTSRSGELFF. Combining the CDR3 with reference TRBV5-4 and TRBJ2-2 gives the whole variable domain ETGVTQSPTHLIKTRGQQVTLRCSSQSGHNTVSWYQQALGQGPQFIFQYYREEENGRGNFPPRFSGLQFPNYSSELNVNALELDDSALYLCASSFGGTSRSGELFFGEGSRLTVL.

The V and J genes are TRBV21-1 and TRBJ2-7; the D call in the table, TRBD2, was not verified against the DNA. TRBV21-1 is deemed a pseudogene. This CDR3 comprises 15 residues. This CDR3 reads CASRALAGGNYEQYF. The CDR3 DNA follows: TGTGCCAGCAGGGCCCTGGCGGGAGGTAACTACGAGCAGTACTTC.

The chain recombines TRBV7-9 with TRBJ2-1, with D perhaps matching TRBD1 or TRBD2 (6 bases each). The CDR3 is 15 amino acids. The V end lost 3 bases, the J end lost 3 bases, and 12 bases lay between the germline ends. CDR1 is SEHNR and CDR2 is FQNEAQ in the germline V gene (reference sequence). Here the CDR3 reads CASSFAGGGYNEQFF. DNA of the CDR3: TGTGCCAGCAGCTTTGCCGGAGGGGGCTACAATGAGCAGTTCTTC.

In its sample, this clonotype was seen many times. V and J are TRBV9 and TRBJ2-5; maybe TRBD2 (7 bases). CDR1 and CDR2 from the germline V gene are SGDLS and YYNGEE. The V end lost 0 bases, the J end lost 7 bases, and 10 bases lay between the germline ends. The CDR3 loop spans 13 amino acids. The CDR3 DNA follows: TGTGCCAGCAGCGTAGAGGGGGGGGGGACCCAGTACTTC. This encodes CASSVEGGGTQYF.

The rearrangement uses TRBV10-3 and TRBJ2-1, with a weak D call TRBD2 (5 bases). Per germline, CDR1 ENHRY and CDR2 SYGVKD. This CDR3 is 13 amino acids long. V was shortened by 3 bases and J by 7 bases, with 10 bases between the two germline ends. The CDR3: CAISDQPGNEQFF. CDR3 DNA: TGTGCCATCAGTGATCAGCCGGGAAATGAGCAGTTCTTC.

This clonotype was counted only a few times. The V call is TRBV6-1, the J call TRBJ2-4, with 9 bases that match TRBD2. The V segment lost 4 bases and the J segment 0 bases; nucleotides outside the gene matches: 19. This CDR3 comprises 21 residues. The germline V gene encodes CDR1 MNHNS and CDR2 SASEGT. CDR3 region: CASSGAGGSRVLFLAKNIQYF. The CDR3, as DNA: TGTGCCAGCAGTGGAGCGGGGGGCTCGAGAGTTCTTTTCCTAGCCAAAAACATTCAGTACTTC.

The chain employs TRBV2 and TRBJ2-3; a possible D gene is TRBD2 (7 bases). Trimming cost V 2 bases and J 5 bases, with 14 bases left between them. Germline V gene sequence: CDR1 SNHLY, CDR2 FYNNEI. This CDR3 is built from 15 residues. This CDR3 is CASSERGTTQDTQYF. Here the CDR3 DNA reads TGTGCCAGCAGTGAAAGGGGGACTACCCAAGATACGCAGTATTTT. Full variable domain (outside the CDR3, taken from reference TRBV2 and TRBJ2-3): EPEVTQTPSHQVTQMGQEVILRCVPISNHLYFYWYRQILGQKVEFLVSFYNNEISEKSEIFDDQFSVERPDGSNFTLKIRSTKLEDSAMYFCASSERGTTQDTQYFGPGTRLTVL.

This clonotype was counted between two and nine times. The rearrangement uses TRBV9 and TRBJ1-5; the match to TRBD1 covers 7 bases. J was trimmed by 3 bases and V by 3 bases; bases with no gene match: 15. The CDR3 contains 18 residues. CDR1 SGDLS and CDR2 YYNGEE come from the germline V gene. The CDR3: CASSAGQTNHILNQPQHF. The CDR3, as DNA: TGTGCCAGCAGCGCGGGACAGACAAACCACATTCTCAATCAGCCCCAGCATTTT.

There are a few counts of this clonotype. The chain links TRBV7-9 to TRBJ2-1; D is perhaps TRBD2 (5 bases). V lost 3 bases and J 9 bases, leaving 9 bases between the germline ends. The CDR3 totals 12 residues. Germline CDR1 is SEHNR and CDR2 is FQNEAQ (reference sequence). DNA of the CDR3: TGTGCCAGCAGCTTTCGTGGGAGTGAGCAGTTCTTC. Protein product: CASSFRGSEQFF.

This clonotype was seen more than once but under ten times. V and J are TRBV6-1 and TRBJ2-4, with D possibly TRBD1 on 6 matching bases. Germline CDR1 is MNHNS and CDR2 is SASEGT. The CDR3 spans 14 residues. The V end lost 5 bases, the J end lost 1 base, and 9 bases lay between the germline ends. CDR3 region: CASSRDTAKNIQYF. DNA of the CDR3: TGTGCCAGCAGTCGGGACACGGCCAAAAACATTCAGTACTTC.

This clonotype has just a few counts. This rearrangement joins TRBV7-8 to TRBJ2-7; D not certain. This CDR3 is 13 amino acids long. In germline, CDR1 is SGHVS, CDR2 FQNEAQ. The germline V and J ends were trimmed by 8 bases and 7 bases, with 18 bases remaining between them. CDR3 sequence reads: CASQIKLLGEQYF. The DNA of the CDR3 is TGTGCCAGCCAAATTAAGCTCTTGGGGGAGCAGTACTTC.

The chain has TRBV20-1 and TRBJ1-1; D perhaps matches TRBD1 (6 bases). Germline V gene data show CDR1 as DFQATT and CDR2 as SNEGSKA (reference sequence). The V and J ends lost 5 bases and 6 bases respectively, with 16 bases between them. This CDR3 is 13 amino acids long. This CDR3 reads CSAAGPGAAEAFF. CDR3 in DNA: TGCAGTGCTGCTGGTCCGGGGGCAGCTGAAGCTTTCTTT.

The chain recombines TRBV7-2 with TRBJ2-3; TRBD2 aligns across 8 bases. CDR1 is SGHTA and CDR2 is FQGNSA in the germline V gene. Trimming at V came to 5 bases and at J to 6 bases, leaving 7 bases not matched to a gene. The CDR3 has 14 amino acids. CDR3 nucleotide sequence: TGTGCCAGCAGCCGAGCTGGCGGGAGGGATACGCAGTATTTT. It translates to CASSRAGGRDTQYF. Full variable domain (outside the CDR3, taken from reference TRBV7-2 and TRBJ2-3): GAGVSQSPSNKVTEKGKDVELRCDPISGHTALYWYRQSLGQGLEFLIYFQGNSAPDKSGLPSDRFSAERTGGSVSTLTIQRTQQEDSAVYLCASSRAGGRDTQYFGPGTRLTVL.

The J gene is TRBJ1-5, the V gene TRBV10-3; D is unresolved. Germline-derived CDR1 and CDR2 are ENHRY and SYGVKD. V was cut by 6 bases and J by 5 bases, with 11 bases left in between. The CDR3 is 13 residues long. CDR3 in amino acids: CAISKGSDQPQHF. In DNA, the CDR3 is TGTGCCATCAGCAAGGGTAGTGATCAGCCCCAGCATTTT.

This clonotype was seen only a few times. The gene calls are TRBV6-5 and TRBJ1-6; D is unresolved. There are 13 residues in the CDR3. Germline V gene data show CDR1 as MNHEY and CDR2 as SVGAGI. V was cut by 0 bases and J by 10 bases, with 7 bases left in between. CDR3 in amino acids: CASSYSRASPLHF. The CDR3 nucleotides read TGTGCCAGCAGTTACTCGAGGGCCTCACCCCTCCACTTT.

This clonotype was picked up a small number of times. J is TRBJ2-2 and V is TRBV11-2; maybe TRBD2 (6 bases). The CDR3 sequence is 16 residues long. Germline-derived CDR1 and CDR2 are SGHAT and FQNNGV. V gave up 3 bases and J gave up 0 bases, with 11 bases separating them. The CDR3: CASSFGDWSNTGELFF. Written as DNA, the CDR3 is TGTGCCAGCAGCTTCGGGGACTGGTCGAACACCGGGGAGCTGTTTTTT. The full variable domain, completed using reference TRBV11-2 and TRBJ2-2, is EAGVAQSPRYKIIEKRQSVAFWCNPISGHATLYWYQQILGQGPKLLIQFQNNGVVDDSQLPKDRFSAERLKGVDSTLKIQPAKLEDSAVYLCASSFGDWSNTGELFFGEGSRLTVL.

This clonotype appeared a few times. The chain recombines TRBV10-3 with TRBJ1-1, with a tentative D call TRBD1 (6 bases). The V end was cut by 4 bases, the J end by 1 base, with 19 bases between. The CDR3 sequence is 17 residues long. Germline CDR1 ENHRY, CDR2 SYGVKD. The CDR3 here is CAISASSGHPKNTEAFF. The DNA for the CDR3 is TGTGCCATCAGTGCCTCTTCGGGACACCCCAAGAACACTGAAGCTTTCTTT.

CDR3 bases: TGCGCCAGCAACCCCGGGACAGGGGGACTCTACGAGCAGTACTTC. Translating gives CASNPGTGGLYEQYF. The chain links TRBV5-1 to TRBJ2-7; TRBD1 agrees at 11 bases. Germline CDR1 reads SGHRS; CDR2 reads YFSETQ. The CDR3 length is 15 residues. The V segment lost 6 bases and the J segment 3 bases; nucleotides outside the gene matches: 8.

The chain couples TRBV12-3 or TRBV12-4 to TRBJ2-6; D tentatively fits TRBD1 or TRBD2 (5 bases each). V was shortened by 6 bases and J by 0 bases, with 12 bases between the two germline ends. The CDR3 has 16 amino acids. The CDR3 DNA reads TGTGCCAGCAGCGAGGGGCTGAACTCTGGGGCCAACGTCCTGACTTTC. Its protein is CASSEGLNSGANVLTF.

This clonotype was counted many times. The chain links TRBV10-3 to TRBJ2-4, with 9 bases aligning to TRBD1. V lost 2 bases, J lost 8 bases, and 4 bases stayed unmatched. This CDR3 contains 14 residues. Germline V gene sequence: CDR1 ENHRY, CDR2 SYGVKD. The CDR3 loop reads CAISEGTGLDIQYF. As DNA, the CDR3 is TGTGCCATCAGTGAGGGGACAGGGCTGGACATTCAGTACTTC.

Regarding this clonotype: At one of its ends the junction is not consistent with the germline gene, which may arise from a read error. This chain connects TRBV7-7 to TRBJ2-1; 10 bases line up with TRBD2. The CDR3 is 14 amino acids. Germline CDR1 SSHAT, CDR2 FNYEAQ (reference sequence). The CDR3 loop is CASSRAGGLGEQFF. The CDR3 DNA is TGTGCTAGCAGCAGAGCGGGGGGGCTCGGTGAGCAGTTCTTC.

The chain links TRBV20-1 to TRBJ1-1; 10 nucleotides line up with TRBD1. There are 13 residues in the CDR3. V lost 1 base and J lost 6; bases outside the gene matches: 2. Germline CDR1 DFQATT, CDR2 SNEGSKA (reference sequence). CDR3 nucleotides: TGCAGTGCTAGAGGAGGGACAGGGGCTGAAGCTTTCTTT. Its protein product is CSARGGTGAEAFF.

The table lists this clonotype with a count of one. The J gene is TRBJ2-1, the V gene TRBV25-1; TRBD2 matches 8 bases. Germline V gene lookup returns CDR1 MGHDK and CDR2 SYGVNS. This CDR3 has 16 residues. The ends lost 6 bases at V and 10 bases at J; junction bases unmatched: 17. DNA for the CDR3: TGTGCCAGCAGAGAGGCGGGAGGTGCCCCAATAGGGGAGCAGTTCTTC. Amino acid sequence: CASREAGGAPIGEQFF.

This clonotype was counted only a few times. The chain is built from TRBV11-2 and TRBJ2-1, with 12 bases that match TRBD2. After removal of 1 base from V and 6 bases from J, the junction contained 10 bases not matched to a gene. The V gene's germline CDR1 is SGHAT and CDR2 FQNNGV. This CDR3 region has 18 residues. The CDR3 sequence is CASSLVLAGGPGGNEQFF. The CDR3 DNA follows: TGTGCCAGCAGCTTAGTCCTAGCGGGAGGGCCTGGGGGCAATGAGCAGTTCTTC.

This clonotype was observed a handful of times. At one of its ends the junction is not consistent with the germline gene, which may arise from a read error. The rearrangement joins TRBV30 to TRBJ1-3; 9 nucleotides match TRBD1. This CDR3 region has 11 residues. The V gene's germline CDR1 is GTSNPN and CDR2 SVGIG (reference sequence). The CDR3 protein is CAWNSGQGTDF. The CDR3 nucleotides read TGTGCCTGGAATTCGGGACAGGGTACGGATTTT.

This clonotype was counted only a few times. This chain links TRBV20-1 with TRBJ2-7, with TRBD2 as a possible D gene (5 bases). The CDR3 consists of 17 residues. Trimming pared 0 bases from V and 0 bases from J, leaving 18 bases between. In germline, CDR1 is DFQATT, CDR2 SNEGSKA (reference sequence). The CDR3 loop reads CSARDISRRRSSYEQYF. The DNA for the CDR3 is TGCAGTGCTAGAGATATCAGCCGCCGGAGGAGCTCCTACGAGCAGTACTTC.

This clonotype has a handful of counts. The chain couples TRBV5-1 to TRBJ2-1; TRBD1 is a possible D gene (6 bases). The V gene's germline CDR1 is SGHRS and CDR2 YFSETQ. Between the trimmed V and J ends, which lost 1 base and 4 bases, there was a span of 12 bases. This CDR3 is built from 15 residues. CDR3 region: CASSLQQGPYNEQFF. The CDR3 DNA reads as TGCGCCAGCAGCTTGCAGCAGGGGCCTTACAATGAGCAGTTCTTC.

The chain combines TRBV7-9 with TRBJ1-2; 7 nucleotides match TRBD1. V lost 3 bases to trimming and J lost 6 bases; unmatched junction nucleotides: 4. Germline CDR1 SEHNR, CDR2 FQNEAQ (reference sequence). The CDR3 is 13 amino acids. The CDR3 sequence is CASSFGDSDGYTF. CDR3 coding DNA: TGTGCCAGCAGCTTTGGGGACAGTGATGGCTACACCTTC.

This clonotype was recorded a few times. CDR3 sequence (DNA): TGTGCCAGCAGCCCTCAGATGGGAGAGCAGTACTTC. Protein product: CASSPQMGEQYF. The rearrangement links TRBV7-8 to TRBJ2-7, with unresolved D. The length of the CDR3 is 12 residues. The germline V and J ends were trimmed by 5 bases and 7 bases, with 12 bases remaining between them. Looked up from germline, CDR1 is SGHVS and CDR2 is FQNEAQ.

The V call is TRBV7-8, the J call TRBJ1-2; unclear D gene. The CDR3 is 14 amino acids. Trimming removed 5 bases at V and 3 bases at J, with 13 bases between. The germline V gene encodes CDR1 SGHVS and CDR2 FQNEAQ. CDR3 nucleotides: TGTGCCAGCAGCCCTTCCGGGGTCGACTATGGCTACACCTTC. Its translation: CASSPSGVDYGYTF.

This clonotype was seen only a few times. The V gene is TRBV24-1, the J gene TRBJ2-7, with 12 bases fitting TRBD2. V gave up 2 bases and J gave up 2 bases; unmatched junction bases: 6. This CDR3 comprises 17 residues. Germline V gene data show CDR1 as KGHDR and CDR2 as SFDVKD. CDR3 in DNA: TGTGCCACCAGTGATTCAGACTCTAGCGGGAGGGCCTACGAGCAGTACTTC. This translates into CATSDSDSSGRAYEQYF.